The clone carrying this TCR beta chain was counted a few times. Its target is unknown. TCRdb called the reads again in MiXCR, with one record for every CDR3 protein. The sample includes about 900,000 distinct CDR3 sequences, about a third of them seen just once. The data were obtained in a study of T cell repertoires in cytomegalovirus infection. Whole-study context: Alongside well-studied HLA-B-restricted CMV epitopes, recently identified HLA-C-restricted CMV epitopes were also used. Study-level findings and limits: Carriers of CMV plus the relevant HLA were identified by cumulative public TCR beta family frequency. HLA-C-restricted, CMV-specific TCR beta clonotypes were dominant ex vivo.

This CDR3 is built from 15 residues. Trimming removed 2 bases from V and 3 bases from J; junction bases left unmatched: 2. Germline CDR1 reads MNHEY; CDR2 reads SVGAGI. The sample here was cultured CD8+ T cells from PBMCs, taken from culture after CMV antigen stimulation. The receptor was derived from a human donor in good health (CMV status not recorded). Some clones in this sample may be carry-over from other donors' samples. The V gene is TRBV6-5, the J gene TRBJ1-1, with 11 bases lining up with TRBD1. This CDR3 reads CASSYGDRGDTEAFF. The CDR3 region has the DNA TGTGCCAGCAGTTACGGGGACAGGGGGGACACTGAAGCTTTCTTT.